Sequencing of this TCR beta chain was carried out in a study of CD8 T cells in Susac syndrome. General study results and limits: The number of Susac-specific public clones found was approximately 15 in total CD8+ repertoires and a few in CD8+ TEMRA repertoires.

As to this clonotype: The antigen remains undetermined.

The RNA, about 0.45 to 1 ug, was put through reverse transcription using random hexamers. TCR beta CDR3 was amplified by immunoSEQ covering 54 Vbeta and 13 Jbeta. In TCRdb, the immunoSEQ multiplex PCR reads were re-called with MiXCR into one record per CDR3 protein. The sample includes 120,000 or so distinct CDR3 sequences, around 94% of them seen just once. In contrast to the negatively isolated CD8+ and CD4+ T cells, TEMRA cells were FACS-enriched. This receptor was obtained from a human donor with Susac syndrome. Sequencing used CD8+ T cells from PBMCs.

The chain's CDR3 is CASRHDRGLYEQYF. The CDR3 nucleotides read TGTGCCAGCAGACACGACAGGGGGCTTTACGAGCAGTACTTC. The chain is built from TRBV2 and TRBJ2-7, with 10 bases identical to TRBD1. Germline CDR1 SNHLY, CDR2 FYNNEI. V trimming: 6 bases; J trimming: 4 bases; junction bases outside the gene matches: 6. The CDR3 consists of 14 residues.